A single sample is the source of the 21 T cell receptor beta chains below, sequenced in a study of blood T cell repertoires in COVID-19. Only in-frame clones appear in the TCRdb table, and some are missing; sequencing was by immunoSEQ multiplex PCR. The data contain approximately 36,000 clones, about 81% of them seen just once; the ten biggest clones take up around 44%. The sequencing sample was made of peripheral blood. The origin of the receptors is a human donor in a cohort sampled during active or convalescent COVID-19. The donor label of this sample is uncertain.

The V gene is TRBV6-5, the J gene TRBJ2-3, with D tentatively TRBD2 (6 bases). Germline V lookup: CDR1 MNHEY, CDR2 SVGAGI. The germline V and J ends were trimmed by 7 bases and 2 bases, with 13 bases remaining between them. The CDR3 is 14 amino acids. The DNA of the CDR3 is TGTGCCAGCACTCCCGGGGGTTACACAGATACGCAGTATTTT. Amino acid sequence: CASTPGGYTDTQYF.

This chain uses TRBV18 with TRBJ1-2; D unresolved. Deletions cut 1 base from V and 3 bases from J, with 9 bases between. CDR1 KGHSH and CDR2 LQKENI come from the germline V gene. The CDR3 is 14 residues long. The CDR3 region has the DNA TGTGCCAGCTCACCACGGCAGGAGGACTATGGCTACACCTTC. It codes for CASSPRQEDYGYTF.

The CDR3 region has the DNA TGCGCCAGCAGCTTGGAACCTAGCGGGAGTTACGGCAATGAGCAGTTCTTC. Protein sequence: CASSLEPSGSYGNEQFF. The chain links TRBV5-1 to TRBJ2-1, with TRBD2 matching over 10 bases. The CDR3 loop spans 17 amino acids. Trimming cost V 0 bases and J 6 bases; bases outside gene matches: 9. Germline V CDR1 and CDR2: SGHRS, YFSETQ.

This clone was seen more than once but under ten times. V and J are TRBV6-1 and TRBJ1-2, with TRBD1 matching 10 bases. Trimming at V came to 4 bases and at J to 5 bases, leaving 10 bases not matched to a gene. This CDR3 has 16 amino acids. Germline assignment: CDR1 MNHNS and CDR2 SASEGT. The CDR3 coding sequence is TGTGCCAGCAGTGTCCTCCCGGGACAGGGGACTTATGGCTACACCTTC. Translation: CASSVLPGQGTYGYTF.

The rearrangement uses TRBV30 and TRBJ2-7; TRBD2 aligns across 8 bases. Germline V lookup: CDR1 GTSNPN, CDR2 SVGIG (reference sequence). The CDR3 has 16 amino acids. The V and J ends lost 5 bases and 0 bases, in that order; junction bases with no gene match: 12. The CDR3 sequence: CAWGAAGGRTSYEQYF. CDR3 DNA: TGTGCCTGGGGGGCTGCGGGGGGACGTACCTCCTACGAGCAGTACTTC.

The chain uses TRBV30 and TRBJ2-3; TRBD2 aligns across 8 bases. This CDR3 comprises 13 residues. J was trimmed by 5 bases and V by 2 bases; bases with no gene match: 3. Germline CDR1 is GTSNPN and CDR2 is SVGIG (reference sequence). Here the CDR3 DNA reads TGTGCCTGGAGTAGCGGGAGCCTAGATACGCAGTATTTT. It yields the protein CAWSSGSLDTQYF.

This clone was found once. The chain couples TRBV6-2 or TRBV6-3 to TRBJ1-2, with TRBD1 matching 9 bases. J lost 4 bases, V lost 6 bases, and 9 bases had no gene match. Germline V gene sequence: CDR1 MNHEY, CDR2 SVGEGT. The CDR3 length is 15 residues. For the CDR3, the DNA is TGTGCCAGCAGCCCGCGGGGACAGGGCCCCTATGGCTACACCTTC. The encoded protein is CASSPRGQGPYGYTF.

This chain links TRBV5-3 with TRBJ1-2, with TRBD1 as a possible D gene (5 bases). TRBV5-3 belongs to the ORF category, with a function that is uncertain. The V end was cut by 0 bases, the J end by 4 bases, with 10 bases between. This CDR3 has 14 residues. CDR3 sequence reads: CARSLVRGAYGYTF. The CDR3 DNA reads as TGTGCCAGAAGCTTGGTAAGGGGCGCCTATGGCTACACCTTC.

This rearrangement joins TRBV5-4 to TRBJ2-1; TRBD2 might be the D (6 bases). The V gene lost 9 bases and the J gene lost 9 bases, with 25 bases spanning the gap. CDR1 is SGHNT, CDR2 YYREEE, per germline (reference sequence). This CDR3 has 15 residues. The CDR3 protein is CATQVGGTSSLEQFF. The CDR3 nucleotides read TGTGCCACCCAAGTAGGCGGGACCTCCTCCCTTGAGCAGTTCTTC.

The count of this clone is one. V gene TRBV6-2 or TRBV6-3 combines with J gene TRBJ1-1, with D maybe TRBD1 (6 bases). The ends were cut back, 4 bases at V and 0 bases at J, with 15 bases in the middle. CDR1 is MNHEY and CDR2 is SVGEGT in the germline V gene. The CDR3 extends over 16 amino acids. The CDR3: CASSSPGVRMNTEAFF. The CDR3 bases are TGTGCCAGCAGTTCCCCAGGGGTCAGAATGAACACTGAAGCTTTCTTT.

The chain has TRBV12-3 or TRBV12-4 and TRBJ1-2, with D possibly TRBD1 on 5 matching bases. The CDR3 has 13 amino acids. V lost 4 bases, J lost 7 bases, and 13 bases lay in between. The CDR3 DNA is TGTGCCAGCAGTTCTACAGGTTCAGGTGGCTACACCTTC. Translated: CASSSTGSGGYTF.

This clone was seen more than once but under ten times. The gene calls are TRBV6-5 and TRBJ2-1, with 7 bases fitting TRBD1. This CDR3 spans 13 amino acids. After removal of 7 bases from V and 7 bases from J, the junction contained 7 bases not matched to a gene. CDR1 MNHEY and CDR2 SVGAGI come from the germline V gene. DNA for the CDR3: TGTGCCAGCACCCCAAGACAGGGAAATGAGCAGTTCTTC. Its translation is CASTPRQGNEQFF.

The chain uses TRBV6-5 and TRBJ2-1; maybe TRBD1 (6 bases). The CDR3 is 11 amino acids. Trimming removed 6 bases at V and 10 bases at J, with 10 bases between. Germline CDR1 reads MNHEY; CDR2 reads SVGAGI. The CDR3 DNA sequence: TGTGCCAGCAGCGTCAGGGGCGAGCAGTTCTTC. It yields the protein CASSVRGEQFF.

The chain joins TRBV20-1 to TRBJ2-1; D assignment may be TRBD1 or TRBD2 (6 bases each). Germline assignment: CDR1 DFQATT and CDR2 SNEGSKA (reference sequence). V was clipped by 3 bases and J by 8 bases, with 11 bases between them. This CDR3 has 12 residues. As DNA, the CDR3 is TGCAGTGCTAGTGGGGGGCTTGATGAGCAGTTCTTC. This encodes CSASGGLDEQFF.

DNA for the CDR3: TGTGCCAGCACAAAATCCCGGCAGGCGGGGCGCACCATATATTTT. This sequence encodes CASTKSRQAGRTIYF. V and J are TRBV5-8 and TRBJ1-3; the D gene is possibly TRBD1 (5 bases). CDR3 length: 15 amino acids. Trimming left V 6 bases short and J 9 bases short, with 22 bases between. The germline gives CDR1 SGHTS, CDR2 YDEGEE. The complete variable domain, with remaining parts taken from reference TRBV5-8 and TRBJ1-3, reads EAGVTQSPTHLIKTRGQQATLRCSPISGHTSVYWYQQALGLGLQFLLWYDEGEERNRGNFPPRFSGRQFPNYSSELNVNALELEDSALYLCASTKSRQAGRTIYFGEGSWLTVV.

The J gene is TRBJ2-2, the V gene TRBV2, with D uncertain. V dropped 3 bases and J dropped 4 bases, with 12 bases sitting between them. From germline, CDR1 is SNHLY and CDR2 FYNNEI. The CDR3 loop spans 15 amino acids. CDR3 in amino acids: CASSEPGSGTGELFF. The CDR3 nucleotides are TGTGCCAGCAGTGAGCCAGGCTCAGGCACCGGGGAGCTGTTTTTT.

J is TRBJ1-4 and V is TRBV19, with D perhaps TRBD1 (6 bases). CDR3 length equals 14 residues. V lost 3 bases to trimming and J lost 7 bases, with 12 bases between them. Germline V CDR1 and CDR2: LNHDA, SQIVND (reference sequence). This chain's CDR3 is CASSIPRGGEKLFF. CDR3 in DNA: TGTGCCAGTAGTATCCCCAGGGGCGGTGAAAAACTGTTTTTT.

The V gene is TRBV30, the J gene TRBJ1-1, with a weak D call TRBD1 (5 bases). Germline lookup yields CDR1 GTSNPN and CDR2 SVGIG (reference sequence). CDR3 size: 14 residues. V was trimmed by 0 bases and J by 7 bases, leaving 15 bases between them. The CDR3 reads CAWSVEGPQGEAFF. The DNA of the CDR3 is TGTGCCTGGAGTGTGGAGGGGCCCCAGGGTGAAGCTTTCTTT.

The count of this clone is one. This chain connects TRBV15 to TRBJ2-7, with 10 bases identical to TRBD1. CDR1 and CDR2 from the germline V gene are LNHNV and YYDKDF (reference sequence). The CDR3 is 15 residues long. V gave up 5 bases and J gave up 5 bases; unmatched junction bases: 9. The CDR3 is CATSFDRGRGHEQYF. CDR3 nucleotides: TGTGCCACCAGCTTTGACAGGGGGCGCGGGCACGAGCAGTACTTC.

This chain uses TRBV20-1 with TRBJ2-1; D is uncertain. V dropped 6 bases and J dropped 10 bases, with 10 bases sitting between them. The CDR3 length is 10 residues. Looked up from germline, CDR1 is DFQATT and CDR2 is SNEGSKA (reference sequence). CDR3 amino acids: CSAKNAEQFF. The CDR3 DNA follows: TGCAGTGCCAAGAACGCGGAGCAGTTCTTC.

This clone was picked up one time. CDR3 sequence reads: CASSAPGQGGETQYF. The CDR3 DNA reads TGTGCCAGTAGTGCCCCGGGACAGGGGGGAGAGACCCAGTACTTC. The chain uses TRBV19 and TRBJ2-5, with TRBD1 matching over 11 bases. CDR1 and CDR2 (germline): LNHDA, SQIVND (reference sequence). V was clipped by 5 bases and J by 4 bases; unmatched bases: 6. This CDR3 has 15 amino acids.